Listed here are 20 T cell receptor beta chains from one sample, sequenced in a study of T-cell memory formation after mild COVID-19. In TCRdb, the 5' RACE reads were re-called with MiXCR into one record per CDR3 protein. This repertoire shows tens of thousands of distinct CDR3 sequences, about 12% found once; its top ten account for approximately 14%. Source material: PBMCs or a T cell subset sorted from them (not recorded which). All receptors come from an adult woman who had mild COVID-19 (a few samples of this study predate the infection). Cell type and time point are not known.

The rearrangement links TRBV30 to TRBJ1-2; perhaps TRBD1 as D (5 bases). The CDR3 has 15 amino acids. Germline values: CDR1 GTSNPN, CDR2 SVGIG (reference sequence). The V end lost 4 bases, the J end lost 7 bases, and 22 bases lay between the germline ends. CDR3 coding DNA: TGTGCCTGGAACCGTAAGGGAGGGGCATTGATTGGCTACACCTTC. Its translation is CAWNRKGGALIGYTF.

This clonotype was observed many times. The chain is built from TRBV19 and TRBJ1-5; D not certain. V gave up 5 bases and J gave up 3 bases, with 11 bases separating them. CDR1 and CDR2 (germline): LNHDA, SQIVND (reference sequence). The CDR3 consists of 14 residues. DNA for the CDR3: TGTGCCAGTAGTTCTTACAGTCTCAATCAGCCCCAGCATTTT. It codes for CASSSYSLNQPQHF.

This clonotype was observed many times. V and J are TRBV14 and TRBJ2-7; 7 nucleotides align to TRBD1. The CDR3 has 14 amino acids. With V trimmed by 4 bases and J by 6 bases, 9 bases remained unmatched. Germline assignment: CDR1 SGHDN and CDR2 FVKESK. The CDR3 DNA follows: TGTGCCAGCAGCCCCGCCGGGACAGCTAGCGAGCAGTACTTC. Protein product: CASSPAGTASEQYF.

There are many counts of this clonotype. The chain is built from TRBV12-3 or TRBV12-4 and TRBJ1-1, with D unclear. The V and J ends lost 6 bases and 0 bases respectively, with 14 bases between them. CDR3 length: 15 residues. The CDR3 nucleotides are TGTGCCAGCAGCCCAGGTAGGAACATGAACACTGAAGCTTTCTTT. Protein product: CASSPGRNMNTEAFF.

This clonotype appeared many times. The chain recombines TRBV9 with TRBJ2-1; 7 positions match TRBD1. The CDR3 is 16 residues long. J lost 0 bases, V lost 3 bases, and 6 bases had no gene match. The germline CDR1 and CDR2 sequences are SGDLS and YYNGEE. CDR3: CASSGGQLSSYNEQFF. CDR3 nucleotides: TGTGCCAGCAGCGGGGGACAGCTGAGCTCCTACAATGAGCAGTTCTTC.

There are many counts of this clonotype. V and J are TRBV6-5 and TRBJ2-3; 8 positions match TRBD1. Germline loops: CDR1 MNHEY, CDR2 SVGAGI. CDR3 length: 14 amino acids. V shed 6 bases and J 3 bases; nucleotides not matched to a gene: 5. CDR3 protein: CASRWDRRTDTQYF. The CDR3 DNA reads as TGTGCCAGCAGGTGGGACAGGAGAACAGATACGCAGTATTTT.

The chain recombines TRBV7-2 with TRBJ2-1; 8 nucleotides align to TRBD1. Germline CDR1 SGHTA, CDR2 FQGNSA. The CDR3 contains 12 residues. The V segment lost 1 base and the J segment 13 bases; nucleotides outside the gene matches: 3. The CDR3 spells CASSLDRGKQFF. In DNA, the CDR3 is TGTGCCAGCAGCTTAGACAGGGGGAAACAGTTCTTC.

This clonotype was found a few times. This may be a read error: a much more frequent sequence differs by one nucleotide. The rearrangement links TRBV12-3 or TRBV12-4 to TRBJ2-2; a weak D match, TRBD1 (6 bases). The CDR3 has 15 residues. CDR3 sequence: CASSLSQGYTVELFF. The CDR3 DNA is TGTGCCAGCAGTTTAAGCCAGGGGTACACCGTGGAGCTGTTTTTT.

This clonotype occurred many times. This sequence joins TRBV20-1 and TRBJ2-7; D remains ambiguous. The germline CDR1 and CDR2 sequences are DFQATT and SNEGSKA (reference sequence). Trimming cost V 6 bases and J 2 bases, with 11 bases left between them. The CDR3 runs 12 residues. Written as DNA, the CDR3 is TGCAGTGCCACCCGAGGCCCCTACGAGCAGTACTTC. It codes for CSATRGPYEQYF.

This clonotype was counted only a few times. The V and J genes are TRBV7-6 and TRBJ2-3; D is unclear. Germline CDR1 and CDR2: SGHVS and FNYEAQ. The CDR3 is made up of 13 amino acids. Trimming removed 4 bases at V and 0 bases at J, with 5 bases between. CDR3 protein: CASSYTSTDTQYF. In DNA form, the CDR3 reads TGTGCCAGCAGCTACACTAGCACAGATACGCAGTATTTT. Using reference TRBV7-6 and TRBJ2-3 for the parts outside the CDR3, the full variable domain is GAGVSQSPRYKVTKRGQDVALRCDPISGHVSLYWYRQALGQGPEFLTYFNYEAQQDKSGLPNDRFSAERPEGSISTLTIQRTEQRDSAMYRCASSYTSTDTQYFGPGTRLTVL.

For this clonotype: A much larger clonotype is one base distant, so this may be a read error. This sequence joins TRBV4-1 and TRBJ2-5; 9 nucleotides align to TRBD1. Germline trimming cut 0 bases from V and 2 bases from J; bases unmatched to any gene: 4. Germline assignment: CDR1 MGHRA and CDR2 YSYEKL. The CDR3 has 16 amino acids. The CDR3 loop is CASSQDQTGGQETQYF. In DNA, the CDR3 is TGCGCCAGCAGCCAAGACCAGACAGGGGGTCAAGAGACCCAGTACTTC.

This clonotype came up many times. V and J are TRBV20-1 and TRBJ2-3; 8 nucleotides match TRBD2. CDR1 and CDR2 (germline): DFQATT, SNEGSKA (reference sequence). V gave up 3 bases and J gave up 1 base; unmatched junction bases: 3. The CDR3 covers 14 residues. CDR3 sequence: CSASSAGGTDTQYF. CDR3 DNA sequence: TGCAGTGCTAGTTCAGCGGGGGGCACAGATACGCAGTATTTT.

This clonotype was recorded at least ten times. V is TRBV4-2 and J is TRBJ2-1; possibly TRBD1 for D (5 bases). The V and J ends lost 0 bases and 7 bases respectively, with 19 bases between them. Germline CDR1 reads LGHNA; CDR2 reads YNFKEQ. This CDR3 has 17 residues. CDR3 in DNA: TGTGCCAGCAGCCAAGATACTCTGGGCAGGGCAAATAATGAGCAGTTCTTC. This encodes CASSQDTLGRANNEQFF.

This clonotype was seen repeatedly, ten times or more. The chain combines TRBV20-1 with TRBJ1-4; D unclear. The CDR3 loop spans 15 amino acids. Per germline, CDR1 DFQATT and CDR2 SNEGSKA (reference sequence). V lost 1 base, J lost 6 bases, and 15 bases lay in between. The CDR3, as DNA: TGCAGTGCTAGAGTTTTGACGAGGTTAGATGAAAAACTGTTTTTT. Its protein is CSARVLTRLDEKLFF.

By frequency in the sample, this clonotype is medium-sized. The V call is TRBV12-3 or TRBV12-4, the J call TRBJ1-4; D is unresolved. This CDR3 contains 14 residues. Trimming cost V 5 bases and J 5 bases, with 12 bases left between them. CDR3 nucleotides: TGTGCCAGCAGTGTCGGGGAGCTAAATGAAAAACTGTTTTTT. Protein product: CASSVGELNEKLFF.

This clonotype occurred once. The J gene is TRBJ2-5, the V gene TRBV20-1; TRBD2 is a possible D gene (5 bases). The CDR3 covers 12 residues. V was pared by 3 bases and J by 7 bases, with 12 bases between. Per germline, CDR1 DFQATT and CDR2 SNEGSKA (reference sequence). CDR3 DNA: TGCAGTGCTAGTGGACTCCCCGGGACCCAGTACTTC. It yields the protein CSASGLPGTQYF.

This clonotype was recorded at least ten times. V is TRBV20-1 and J is TRBJ2-7; D is uncertain. This CDR3 has 11 residues. Germline V gene data show CDR1 as DFQATT and CDR2 as SNEGSKA (reference sequence). V was pared by 5 bases and J by 1 base, with 6 bases between. The CDR3 DNA reads TGCAGTGCTGAAAGATCCTACGAGCAGTACTTC. Its translation is CSAERSYEQYF.

The CDR3 spells CSARDRNTEAFF. The CDR3, as DNA: TGCAGTGCTAGGGACAGGAACACTGAAGCTTTCTTT. The chain combines TRBV20-1 with TRBJ1-1; possible D gene TRBD1, 6 bases. Germline V gene lookup returns CDR1 DFQATT and CDR2 SNEGSKA (reference sequence). The CDR3 is 12 residues long. Trimming shortened V by 3 bases and J by 1 base, and 6 bases separated the two germline ends.

This clonotype showed up many times. The gene calls are TRBV19 and TRBJ1-5, with 7 bases lining up with TRBD1. The CDR3 runs 14 residues. Germline loops: CDR1 LNHDA, CDR2 SQIVND (reference sequence). J gave up 9 bases and V 10 bases, and 15 bases lay outside the gene matches. The CDR3 nucleotides read TGTGCCACCAACTTCGGACAGGCTCAATGGCCCCAGCATTTT. Protein: CATNFGQAQWPQHF. Variable domain in full (rest from reference TRBV19 and TRBJ1-5): DGGITQSPKYLFRKEGQNVTLSCEQNLNHDAMYWYRQDPGQGLRLIYYSQIVNDFQKGDIAEGYSVSREKKESFPLTVTSAQKNPTAFYLCATNFGQAQWPQHFGDGTRLSIL.

In its sample, this clonotype was seen many times. The V and J genes are TRBV5-1 and TRBJ1-4; TRBD1 agrees at 7 bases. The V and J ends lost 4 bases and 5 bases, in that order; junction bases with no gene match: 11. This CDR3 spans 16 amino acids. The germline V gene encodes CDR1 SGHRS and CDR2 YFSETQ. The CDR3 sequence is CASSGGRQGLNEKLFF. The CDR3, as DNA: TGCGCCAGCAGCGGGGGACGACAGGGATTGAATGAAAAACTGTTTTTT. Variable domain in full (rest from reference TRBV5-1 and TRBJ1-4): KAGVTQTPRYLIKTRGQQVTLSCSPISGHRSVSWYQQTPGQGLQFLFEYFSETQRNKGNFPGRFSGRQFSNSRSEMNVSTLELGDSALYLCASSGGRQGLNEKLFFGSGTQLSVL.